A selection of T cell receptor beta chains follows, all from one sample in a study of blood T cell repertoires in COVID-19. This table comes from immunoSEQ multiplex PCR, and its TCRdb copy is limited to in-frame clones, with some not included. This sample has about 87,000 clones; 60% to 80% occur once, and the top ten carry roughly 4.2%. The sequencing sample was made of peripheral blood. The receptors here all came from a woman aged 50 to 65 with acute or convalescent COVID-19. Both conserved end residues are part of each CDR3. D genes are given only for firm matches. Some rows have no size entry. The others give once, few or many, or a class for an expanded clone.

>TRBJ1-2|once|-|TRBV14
CASSQELPGLGGYTF
TGTGCCAGCAGCCAAGAACTCCCAGGGCTAGGAGGCTACACCTTC
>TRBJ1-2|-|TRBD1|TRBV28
CASSSPRTGTLNYGYTF
TGTGCCAGCAGTTCCCCCCGGACAGGGACCCTTAACTATGGCTACACCTTC
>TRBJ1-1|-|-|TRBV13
CASSPEGNTEAFF
TGTGCCAGCAGCCCCGAGGGGAACACTGAAGCTTTCTTT
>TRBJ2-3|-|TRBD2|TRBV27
CASSRTSGFTDTQYF
TGTGCCAGCAGCCGGACTAGCGGGTTCACAGATACGCAGTATTTT
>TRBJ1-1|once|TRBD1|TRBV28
CASRKTGTGSGTEAFF
TGTGCCAGCAGAAAAACCGGGACAGGGTCGGGGACTGAAGCTTTCTTT
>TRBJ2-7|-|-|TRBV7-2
CASSLFPSREQYF
TGTGCCAGCAGCTTATTTCCCTCGAGAGAGCAGTACTTC
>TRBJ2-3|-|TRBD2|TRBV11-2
CASSPGLAGDTDTQYF
TGTGCCAGCAGCCCGGGACTAGCGGGGGACACAGATACGCAGTATTTT
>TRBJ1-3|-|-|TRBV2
CASSRVRENTIYF
TGTGCCAGCAGCAGGGTCAGGGAAAACACCATATATTTT
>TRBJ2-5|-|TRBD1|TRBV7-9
CASSTKGAGQETQYF
TGTGCCAGCAGCACTAAGGGGGCCGGGCAAGAGACCCAGTACTTC
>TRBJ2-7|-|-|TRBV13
CASSLAGYEQYF
TGTGCCAGCAGCTTAGCAGGGTACGAGCAGTACTTC
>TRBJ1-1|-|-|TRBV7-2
CASSLDGGRPEAFF
TGTGCCAGCAGCTTAGACGGGGGGCGGCCTGAAGCTTTCTTT
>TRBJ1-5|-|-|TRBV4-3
CASSQDTGLQPQHF
TGCGCCAGCAGCCAAGATACAGGGTTGCAGCCCCAGCATTTT
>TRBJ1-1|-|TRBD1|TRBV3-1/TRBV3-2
CASSQTGDEAFF
TGTGCCAGCAGCCAAACAGGGGATGAAGCTTTCTTT
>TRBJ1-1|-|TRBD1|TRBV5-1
CASSSGQSSEAFF
TGCGCCAGCAGCTCGGGACAGTCTTCTGAAGCTTTCTTT
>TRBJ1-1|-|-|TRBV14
CASSQDLGGTEAFF
TGTGCCAGCAGCCAAGATCTGGGGGGCACTGAAGCTTTCTTT
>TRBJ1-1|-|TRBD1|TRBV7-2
CASSLDRGEAFF
TGTGCCAGCAGCTTAGACAGGGGCGAAGCTTTCTTT
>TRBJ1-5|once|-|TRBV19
CATTPTGYSNQPQHF
TGTGCCACAACGCCGACAGGTTATAGCAATCAGCCCCAGCATTTT
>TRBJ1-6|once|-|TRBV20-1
CSASVGREGSPLHF
TGCAGTGCTAGTGTCGGCAGGGAAGGATCACCCCTCCACTTT
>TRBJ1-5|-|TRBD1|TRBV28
CASIPSEGARFGNQPQHF
TGTGCCAGCATTCCTTCCGAGGGGGCCCGATTCGGCAATCAGCCCCAGCATTTT